This T cell receptor beta chain was observed in a study of T-cell memory formation after mild COVID-19. In TCRdb, the 5' RACE reads were re-called with MiXCR into one record per CDR3 protein. The sample lists hundreds of thousands of distinct CDR3 sequences, approximately 18% occurring once. The CDR3 is made up of 19 amino acids. Trimming took 4 bases from V and 3 from J; bases not matched to a gene: 12. Germline V gene sequence: CDR1 SGHRS, CDR2 YFSETQ. There are a few counts of this clonotype. This chain joins TRBV5-1 and TRBJ2-3; TRBD2 aligns across 15 bases. This receptor was obtained from an adult woman who had mild COVID-19 (a few samples of this study predate the infection). Cell type and time point are not known. The sequenced material came from PBMCs or a T cell subset sorted from them (not recorded which). The CDR3 is CASSGIPVGLAGGTDTQYF. CDR3 coding DNA: TGCGCCAGCAGCGGGATACCCGTGGGACTAGCGGGGGGAACAGATACGCAGTATTTT.